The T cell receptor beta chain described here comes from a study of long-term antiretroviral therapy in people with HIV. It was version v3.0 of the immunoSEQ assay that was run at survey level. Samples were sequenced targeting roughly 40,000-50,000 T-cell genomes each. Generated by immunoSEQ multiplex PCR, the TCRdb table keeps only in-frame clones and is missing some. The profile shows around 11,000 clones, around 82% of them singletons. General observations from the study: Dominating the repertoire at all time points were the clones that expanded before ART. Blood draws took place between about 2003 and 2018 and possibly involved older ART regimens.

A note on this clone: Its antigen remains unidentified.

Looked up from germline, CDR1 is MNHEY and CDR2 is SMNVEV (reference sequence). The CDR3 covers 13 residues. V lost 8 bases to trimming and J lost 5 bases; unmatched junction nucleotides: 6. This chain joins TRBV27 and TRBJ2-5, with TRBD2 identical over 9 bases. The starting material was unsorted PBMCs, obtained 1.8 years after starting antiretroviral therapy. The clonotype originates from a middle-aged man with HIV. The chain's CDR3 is CASQNSGSETQYF. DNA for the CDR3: TGTGCCAGCCAAAATAGCGGGAGTGAGACCCAGTACTTC.